The T cell receptor (beta chain) under discussion was sequenced for a study of OX40 agonist ivuxolimab in advanced cancers. Study-wide results and limits: No determination was made of the antigen specificity of the expanded peripheral T cells. There were, on average, more expanded clones in CD8+ T cells than in CD4+.

Points on this clone: Antigen unknown.

The protocol was immunoSEQ multiplex PCR, while the TCRdb copy is restricted to in-frame clones and leaves out a portion. The sample has under 90,000 clones; roughly 90% are singletons. Germline trimming cut 3 bases from V and 3 bases from J; bases unmatched to any gene: 7. This CDR3 spans 15 amino acids. CDR1 is LNHNV and CDR2 is YYDKDF in the germline V gene (reference sequence). The sampling schedule covered blood at baseline, cycle 4 day 1, and cycle 7 day 1. The chain employs TRBV15 and TRBJ2-7, with 8 bases aligning to TRBD1. Sequencing was performed on CD4+ or CD8+ T cells sorted from blood, taken in a trial of the OX40 agonist ivuxolimab. This clonotype originated in an adult with an advanced solid tumor such as melanoma, head and neck, liver or kidney cancer. CDR3 DNA: TGTGCCACCAGCAGTGGACAGGGCTGGCGCTACGAGCAGTACTTC. Its protein is CATSSGQGWRYEQYF.